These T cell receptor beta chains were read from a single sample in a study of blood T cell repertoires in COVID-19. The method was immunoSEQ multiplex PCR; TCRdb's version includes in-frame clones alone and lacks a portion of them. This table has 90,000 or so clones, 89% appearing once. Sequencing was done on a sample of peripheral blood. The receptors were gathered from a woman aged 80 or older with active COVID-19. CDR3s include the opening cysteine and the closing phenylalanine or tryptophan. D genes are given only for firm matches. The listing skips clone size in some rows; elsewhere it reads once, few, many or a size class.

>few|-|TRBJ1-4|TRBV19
CASSIGRAAEKLFF
TGTGCCAGTAGTATAGGCAGGGCTGCCGAAAAACTGTTTTTT
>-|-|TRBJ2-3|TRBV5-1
CASSWRPGQGSSGSTDTQYF
TGCGCCAGCAGCTGGCGACCGGGACAGGGCTCTAGCGGGAGCACAGATACGCAGTATTTT
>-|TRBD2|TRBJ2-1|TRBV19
CASSRLAGYYNEQFF
TGTGCCAGTAGTAGACTAGCGGGTTACTACAATGAGCAGTTCTTC
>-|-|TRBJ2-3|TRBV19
CASSIGLAVSTDTQYF
TGTGCCAGTAGTATAGGGCTAGCTGTTAGCACAGATACGCAGTATTTT
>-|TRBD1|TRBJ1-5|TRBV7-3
CASSLSRAGQRDQPQHF
TGTGCCAGCAGCTTAAGTCGGGCGGGACAGAGGGATCAGCCCCAGCATTTT
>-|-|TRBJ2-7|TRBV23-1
CASSQVYRKNIPSYEQYF
TGCGCCAGCAGTCAGGTTTATCGCAAGAACATTCCCTCCTACGAGCAGTACTTC
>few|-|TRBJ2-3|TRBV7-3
CASSLSPAGLTDTQYF
TGTGCCAGCAGCCTTTCCCCGGCGGGGCTCACAGATACGCAGTATTTT
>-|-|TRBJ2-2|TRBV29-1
CSVGLPSGELFF
TGCAGCGTAGGACTGCCTTCCGGGGAGCTGTTTTTT
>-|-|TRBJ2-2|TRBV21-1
CASSMGTPGCFTVGTGELFF
TGTGCCAGCAGTATGGGGACACCGGGTTGTTTTACCGTAGGCACCGGGGAGCTGTTTTTT
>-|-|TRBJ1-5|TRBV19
CASSGQWGQPQHF
TGTGCCAGTAGCGGACAGTGGGGTCAGCCCCAGCATTTT
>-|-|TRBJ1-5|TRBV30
CAWSVRGGGQPQHF
TGTGCCTGGAGTGTACGAGGAGGAGGTCAGCCCCAGCATTTT
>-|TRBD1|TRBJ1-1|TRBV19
CASSLDRVVNTEAFF
TGTGCCAGTAGTCTCGACAGGGTCGTGAACACTGAAGCTTTCTTT
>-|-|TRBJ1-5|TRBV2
CASRLDRGNQPQHF
TGTGCCAGCAGGCTGGACAGAGGCAATCAGCCCCAGCATTTT
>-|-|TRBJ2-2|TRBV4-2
CASSQDVGQGGTGELFF
TGTGCCAGCAGCCAAGATGTAGGGCAGGGGGGCACCGGGGAGCTGTTTTTT
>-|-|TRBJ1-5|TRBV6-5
CASSWTVVDQPQHF
TGTGCCAGCAGTTGGACAGTGGTGGATCAGCCCCAGCATTTT
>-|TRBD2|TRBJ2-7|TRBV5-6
CASSLKERGEQYF
TGTGCCAGCAGCTTGAAGGAGCGGGGGGAGCAGTACTTC
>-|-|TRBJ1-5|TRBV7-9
CASSYPYQPQHF
TGTGCCAGCAGCTATCCATATCAGCCCCAGCATTTT
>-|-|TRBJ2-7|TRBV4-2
CASSQAYSNHLEQYF
TGTGCCAGCAGCCAAGCTTACTCCAATCACCTCGAGCAGTACTTC
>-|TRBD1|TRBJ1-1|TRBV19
CASSIMTGVTEAFF
TGTGCCAGTAGTATTATGACAGGGGTCACTGAAGCTTTCTTT
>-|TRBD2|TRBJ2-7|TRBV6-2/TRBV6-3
CASSYSSAGGPHEQYF
TGTGCCAGCAGTTACTCATCCGCGGGAGGTCCCCACGAGCAGTACTTC
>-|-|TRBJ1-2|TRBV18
CASSPPSRGYGYTF
TGTGCCAGCTCACCACCAAGCCGAGGCTATGGCTACACCTTC
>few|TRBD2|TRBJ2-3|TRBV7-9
CASSILAGGPDTQYF
TGTGCCAGCAGCATACTAGCGGGAGGGCCAGATACGCAGTATTTT
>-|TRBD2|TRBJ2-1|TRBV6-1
CASSDSPGLAAYNEQFF
TGTGCCAGCAGTGATTCCCCGGGACTAGCGGCCTACAATGAGCAGTTCTTC
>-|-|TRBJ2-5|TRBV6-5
CASRSSGGETQYF
TGTGCCAGCAGGTCTTCCGGAGGAGAGACCCAGTACTTC
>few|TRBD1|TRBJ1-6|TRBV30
CAWSLGGGRESPLHF
TGTGCCTGGAGCCTCGGAGGGGGCCGGGAATCACCCCTCCACTTT
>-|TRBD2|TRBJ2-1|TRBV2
CASYRLAGYNEQFF
TGTGCCTCCTACCGACTAGCGGGTTACAATGAGCAGTTCTTC
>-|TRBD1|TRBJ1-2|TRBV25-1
CASSEGTDIYGYTF
TGTGCCAGCAGTGAAGGGACAGATATCTATGGCTACACCTTC
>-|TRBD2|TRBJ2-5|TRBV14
CASSQGTSGRPETQYF
TGTGCCAGCAGCCAAGGAACTAGCGGGAGGCCGGAGACCCAGTACTTC
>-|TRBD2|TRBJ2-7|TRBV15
CATSKEDLAGAYEQYF
TGTGCCACCAGCAAAGAGGACCTAGCGGGGGCCTACGAGCAGTACTTC
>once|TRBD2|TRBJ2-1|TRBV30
CAWNGRLADNEQFF
TGTGCCTGGAATGGGCGACTAGCCGACAATGAGCAGTTCTTC
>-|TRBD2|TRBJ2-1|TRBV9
CASSAPRASGRSHEQFF
TGTGCCAGCAGCGCCCCGAGGGCTAGCGGGAGGTCCCATGAGCAGTTCTTC
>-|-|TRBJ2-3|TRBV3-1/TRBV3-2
CASSQDRPRSTDTQYF
TGTGCCAGCAGCCAAGATCGCCCCCGGAGCACAGATACGCAGTATTTT
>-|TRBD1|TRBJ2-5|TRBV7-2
CASSRDRGRETQYF
TGTGCCAGCAGCAGAGACAGGGGGCGAGAGACCCAGTACTTC
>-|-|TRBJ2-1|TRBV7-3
CASSLINSGEQFF
TGTGCCAGCAGCTTAATCAATAGCGGTGAGCAGTTCTTC
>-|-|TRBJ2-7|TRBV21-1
CASSTLGGTGYEQYF
TGTGCCAGCAGCACCCTAGGGGGGACAGGGTACGAGCAGTACTTC
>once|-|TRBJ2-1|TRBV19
CASTTGQGSSGMGGEQFF
TGTGCCAGTACCACGGGACAGGGCTCTAGCGGGATGGGTGGTGAGCAGTTCTTC
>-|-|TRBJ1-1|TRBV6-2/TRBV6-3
CASSYPDTEAFF
TGTGCCAGCAGTTACCCCGACACTGAAGCTTTCTTT
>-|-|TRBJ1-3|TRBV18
CASSPKPSSSGNTIYF
TGTGCCAGCTCACCTAAACCATCGAGCTCTGGAAACACCATATATTTT
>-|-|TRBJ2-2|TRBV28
CASSDGLKYTGELFF
TGTGCCAGCAGTGACGGACTAAAATACACCGGGGAGCTGTTTTTT
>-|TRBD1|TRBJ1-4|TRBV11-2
CASSFGQGFNEKLFF
TGTGCCAGCAGCTTTGGACAGGGGTTTAATGAAAAACTGTTTTTT
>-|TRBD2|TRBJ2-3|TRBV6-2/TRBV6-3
CASSPRLLGLAGSTDTQYF
TGTGCCAGCAGCCCCAGACTCCTCGGACTAGCGGGAAGCACAGATACGCAGTATTTT
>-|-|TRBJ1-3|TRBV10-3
CATSDSFSTGNTIYF
TGTGCCACCTCAGACAGTTTCTCCACTGGAAACACCATATATTTT
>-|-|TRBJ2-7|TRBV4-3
CASSQGTNYEQYF
TGCGCCAGCAGCCAAGGGACAAACTACGAGCAGTACTTC
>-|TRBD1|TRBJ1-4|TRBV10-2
CASSTGGIDEKLFF
TGCGCCAGCAGTACAGGGGGGATAGATGAAAAACTGTTTTTT
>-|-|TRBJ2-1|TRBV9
CASSFSGSATNEQFF
TGTGCCAGCAGTTTTAGTGGGAGTGCGACAAATGAGCAGTTCTTC
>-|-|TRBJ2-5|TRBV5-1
CATASQGIFLETQYF
TGCGCCACCGCAAGCCAGGGTATTTTCTTGGAGACCCAGTACTTC
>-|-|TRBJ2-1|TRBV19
CASSQQRENNEQFF
TGTGCCAGTAGTCAGCAACGGGAGAACAATGAGCAGTTCTTC
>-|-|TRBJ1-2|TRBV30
CAWSARGAGRGTF
TGTGCCTGGAGTGCCCGTGGGGCCGGCAGGGGAACCTTC
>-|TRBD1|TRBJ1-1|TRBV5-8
CASSLGNRGDTEAFF
TGTGCCAGCAGCTTGGGGAACAGGGGAGACACTGAAGCTTTCTTT
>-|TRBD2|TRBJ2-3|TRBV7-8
CASSPLAGVTDTQYF
TGTGCCAGCAGCCCACTAGCGGGAGTCACAGATACGCAGTATTTT
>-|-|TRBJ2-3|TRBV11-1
CASRNRVGADTQYF
TGTGCCAGCAGAAACAGGGTTGGCGCAGATACGCAGTATTTT
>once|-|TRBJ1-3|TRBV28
CASSPTVSGNTIYF
TGTGCCAGCTCCCCGACAGTCTCTGGAAACACCATATATTTT
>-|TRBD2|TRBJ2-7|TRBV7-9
CASSPTPTSGFSSYEQYF
TGTGCCAGCAGCCCAACCCCGACTAGCGGGTTTAGCTCCTACGAGCAGTACTTC
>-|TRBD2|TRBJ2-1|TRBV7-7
CASSPLAGHYNEQFF
TGTGCTAGCAGCCCCCTAGCGGGACACTACAATGAGCAGTTCTTC
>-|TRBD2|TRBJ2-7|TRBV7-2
CASSLDSGRADEQYF
TGTGCCAGCAGCTTAGATAGCGGGAGGGCCGACGAGCAGTACTTC
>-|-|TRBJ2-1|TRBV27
CASSNSYNEQFF
TGTGCCAGTTCTAACTCCTACAATGAGCAGTTCTTC
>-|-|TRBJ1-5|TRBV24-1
CATSGTRSPGDQPQHF
TGTGCCACCAGTGGCACTCGGTCGCCCGGAGATCAGCCCCAGCATTTT